This T cell receptor beta chain is from a study of blood T cell repertoires in COVID-19 (dated by TCRdb to the early 2020s). About the investigation overall: Samples from collaborators originated in the United States, Italy and Spain and spanned both the acute and convalescent phases of COVID-19. Deeply sampled blood TCRbeta repertoires from subjects exposed to, actively infected with, or recovered from COVID-19 were included in the dataset. The repertoires were made available in a free public database intended to serve as a resource for research on the immune response to SARS-CoV-2. Samples were obtained from the ongoing ImmuneRACE study (first 160 participants) and from over 1,000 subjects provided by 6 global collaborators. The sample metadata nearly always contained a de-identified subject ID, COVID-19 status, age in years and sex. Where available, HLA class I and class II types were taken from metadata supplied by the sample provider and were not determined by assay-based typing. The material from the prospective study consisted of cDNA or gDNA derived from T cells, B-cell-depleted T cells, or PBMCs. Broader findings and caveats from the paper: How much clinical and demographic metadata was included differed by source and by participant, and the metadata was provided uncurated.

Enrolling through a virtual design, the prospective study's participants ranged in age from about 18 to 100 years and lived across 24 United States geographic areas. In the prospective study, cohorts were assigned on the basis of participant-reported clinical history obtained from a screening survey and a study questionnaire. In the prospective study, whole blood, serum and a nasopharyngeal or oropharyngeal swab were collected from each participant by mobile phlebotomists. Additional blood draws and questionnaires over a 2-month period could optionally be provided by prospective study participants. Prospective study blood samples were shipped either frozen or at room temperature before DNA extraction. Taken from the germline V gene, the CDR1 and CDR2 loops are SGDLS and YYNGEE. Clipping removes 1 base from V and 7 bases from J, with 6 as the unmatched junction base count. From the cysteine up to the phenylalanine, the CDR3 has a length of 15 residues. Only CDR3 DNA remains: 45 bases, in frame from the first base.

A note on this clone: What antigen it recognizes has not been identified. One base away there is no much larger clone; base qualities are not given.

TCRbeta CDR3 regions were amplified from genomic DNA by means of the immunoSEQ Assay, a bias-controlled multiplex PCR. The authors' pipeline ran thus. Within the assay, amplification of reference gene primers was used to estimate how many nucleated cells each sample contained. Sequence reads were collapsed and filtered to measure the absolute abundance of every unique TCRbeta CDR3 rearrangement. For each sample, productive Simpson clonality was calculated as the square root of Simpson's diversity index over productive rearrangements. TCRdb limited this immuneACCESS table to in-frame rearrangements with V and J called. A share of clones is missing; checked studies link under half to unresolved V genes, and the rest is unexplained. For V, J and clone size, that table is used; D and trimming come from the DNA. Recorded for this sample are about 180,000 clones; roughly 90% of them occurred a single time. The ten largest account for around 1.2% of the sample.

Source material: PBMCs or T cells enriched from blood (not recorded which). The TCR comes from a human donor with acute COVID-19. The donor label of this sample is uncertain. The rearrangement joined TRBV9 to TRBJ2-1; the junction holds 9 bases that match TRBD1. The CDR3 protein: CASSVIGQGSNEQFF. The nucleotide sequence is given as TGTGCCAGCAGCGTAATAGGACAGGGGAGTAATGAGCAGTTCTTC.